This is a list of T cell receptor beta chains from one sample in a study of T-cell reconstitution after alpha-beta-depleted transplantation in children. One entry per CDR3 protein results from TCRdb running MiXCR on the PCR reads. Of approximately 350,000 distinct CDR3 sequences detected, 15% to 20% appear once; the ten largest clones hold around 38%. Sequencing was performed on PBMCs, mostly from graft donor cells, taken 360 days after TCRalphabeta/CD19-depleted stem cell transplant. Receptors were obtained from a male patient between 2 and 15 years old who had a stem cell transplant for acute lymphoblastic leukemia, so the T cells may come from the graft donor. Both conserved end residues are part of each CDR3. The D gene is left open where the match is weak. Clone size appears in some rows only: once, few, many, or a class for an expanded clone.

j_call,clone_size,d_call,v_call,cdr3_nt,cdr3_aa
TRBJ1-2,-,-,TRBV4-3,TGCGCCAGCAGCCAAGAATTAAGGAATCGGATCGGCTACACCTTC,CASSQELRNRIGYTF
TRBJ1-5,-,-,TRBV7-9,TGTGCCAGCAGCTTATCTATAGGCGGCAATCAGCCCCAGCATTTT,CASSLSIGGNQPQHF
TRBJ2-7,-,-,TRBV12-3/TRBV12-4,TGTGCCAGCAGTTGGGGACCGGGCTCCTACGAGCAGTACTTC,CASSWGPGSYEQYF
TRBJ2-2,many,-,TRBV28,TGTGCCAGCCTCGAGTGGGGCCAGCCCTACACCGGGGAGCTGTTTTTT,CASLEWGQPYTGELFF
TRBJ2-1,few,TRBD2,TRBV5-1,TGCGCCAGCAGCCCGACGGGACTAGCGGTGAATGAGCAGTTCTTC,CASSPTGLAVNEQFF
TRBJ2-7,-,TRBD2,TRBV4-1,TGCGCCAGCAGCCATGGAGCGGGAGGCCCTCGCGAGCAGTACTTC,CASSHGAGGPREQYF
TRBJ2-1,few,-,TRBV12-5,TGTGCTAGTGGTTTGGTTCTGTCGAGCTCCTACAATGAGCAGTTCTTC,CASGLVLSSSYNEQFF
TRBJ2-2,-,TRBD1,TRBV12-3/TRBV12-4,TGTGCCAGCTGGGGACAGTTGAACACCGGGGAGCTGTTTTTT,CASWGQLNTGELFF
TRBJ2-7,-,-,TRBV4-1,TGCGCCAGCAGCCAAGATCCAGTCGGCTCCTACGAGCAGTACTTC,CASSQDPVGSYEQYF
TRBJ2-1,many,-,TRBV10-3,TGTGCCATCAGTGAGTCGTCCAATGAGCAGTTCTTC,CAISESSNEQFF
TRBJ1-5,-,TRBD1,TRBV5-6,TGTGCCAGCAGCTTGATGGGACAGGGGGCTAATCAGCCCCAGCATTTT,CASSLMGQGANQPQHF
TRBJ2-3,-,-,TRBV2,TGTGCCAGCAGTGAGTCAGGCGGAGATACGCAGTATTTT,CASSESGGDTQYF
TRBJ2-1,once,-,TRBV2,TGTGCCAGCAGTGAGGTAGATTTGGGTGGTGGCGCCTACAATGAGCAGTTCTTC,CASSEVDLGGGAYNEQFF
TRBJ1-5,-,TRBD1,TRBV11-2,TGTGCCAGCACCACAGGGGGCAATCAGCCCCAGCATTTT,CASTTGGNQPQHF
TRBJ2-7,many,TRBD1,TRBV6-5,TGTGCCAGCAGCTCCTGGGACAGCTTCTACGAGCAGTACTTC,CASSSWDSFYEQYF
TRBJ2-1,few,TRBD2,TRBV9,TGTGCCAGCAGCCTCTCTCCTTCATTAGCGGGAGGGATCGGCAATGAGCAGTTCTTC,CASSLSPSLAGGIGNEQFF
TRBJ2-2,few,-,TRBV10-3,TGTGCCATCAGTGAGGATGGCGGGGAGCTGTTTTTT,CAISEDGGELFF
TRBJ2-7,-,-,TRBV7-9,TGTGCCAGCAGCTCTGGGTCGAACGAGCAGTACTTC,CASSSGSNEQYF
TRBJ2-1,-,TRBD2,TRBV28,TGTGCCAGCAGTTTAAGAAGCCTAGCGGGAGCTCTCTCCTACAATGAGCAGTTCTTC,CASSLRSLAGALSYNEQFF
TRBJ2-1,-,TRBD1,TRBV27,TGTGCCAGCAGTACTGGGACAGGAGTAACATACTCCTACAATGAGCAGTTCTTC,CASSTGTGVTYSYNEQFF
TRBJ2-3,many,TRBD2,TRBV4-3,TGCGCCAGCAGCCCTGCCCGGACTAGCGGGACCACAGATACGCAGTATTTT,CASSPARTSGTTDTQYF
TRBJ1-6,many,-,TRBV7-8,TGTGCCAGCATCGCTGGGCCAATGGGTTCACCCCTCCACTTT,CASIAGPMGSPLHF
TRBJ1-4,-,TRBD1,TRBV20-1,TGCAGTGCTAGCCACAGGGGGGGGAATGAAAAACTGTTTTTT,CSASHRGGNEKLFF
TRBJ1-1,few,TRBD1,TRBV19,TGTGCCAGTAGACTCGTAGACAGGGGTAACACTGAAGCTTTCTTT,CASRLVDRGNTEAFF
TRBJ2-1,-,-,TRBV4-1,TGCGCCAGCAGCCAAGGAAGGGCAGTCTACCTGGGGTACAATGAGCAGTTCTTC,CASSQGRAVYLGYNEQFF
TRBJ2-2,-,-,TRBV4-2,TGTGCCAGCAGCCAGGACCACAAAGACGGGGAGCTGTTTTTT,CASSQDHKDGELFF